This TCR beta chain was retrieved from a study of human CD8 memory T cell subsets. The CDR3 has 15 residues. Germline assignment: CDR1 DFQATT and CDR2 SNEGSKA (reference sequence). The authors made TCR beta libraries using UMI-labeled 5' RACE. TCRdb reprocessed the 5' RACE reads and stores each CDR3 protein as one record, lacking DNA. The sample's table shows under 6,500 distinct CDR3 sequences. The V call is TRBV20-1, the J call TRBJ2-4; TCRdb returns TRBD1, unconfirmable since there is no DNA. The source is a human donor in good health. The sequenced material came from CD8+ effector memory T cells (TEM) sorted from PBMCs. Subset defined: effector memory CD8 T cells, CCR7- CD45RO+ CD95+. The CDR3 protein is CSAPSTGGLKNIQYF.